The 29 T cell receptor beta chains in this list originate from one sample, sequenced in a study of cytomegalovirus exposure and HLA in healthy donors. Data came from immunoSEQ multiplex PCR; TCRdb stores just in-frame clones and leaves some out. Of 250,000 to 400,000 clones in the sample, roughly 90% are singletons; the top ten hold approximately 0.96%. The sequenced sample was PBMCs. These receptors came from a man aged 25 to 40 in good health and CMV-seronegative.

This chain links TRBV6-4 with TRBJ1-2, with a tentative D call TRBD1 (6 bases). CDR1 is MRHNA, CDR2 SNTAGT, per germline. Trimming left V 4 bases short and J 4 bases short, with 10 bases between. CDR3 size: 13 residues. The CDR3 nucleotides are TGTGCCAGCAGTGCACAGGGTAGCTATGGCTACACCTTC. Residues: CASSAQGSYGYTF.

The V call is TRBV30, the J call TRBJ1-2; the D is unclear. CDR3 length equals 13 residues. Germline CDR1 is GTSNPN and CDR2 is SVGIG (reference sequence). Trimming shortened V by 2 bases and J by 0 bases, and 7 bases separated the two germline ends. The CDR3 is CAWSKLTNYGYTF. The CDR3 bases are TGTGCCTGGAGTAAACTGACTAACTATGGCTACACCTTC.

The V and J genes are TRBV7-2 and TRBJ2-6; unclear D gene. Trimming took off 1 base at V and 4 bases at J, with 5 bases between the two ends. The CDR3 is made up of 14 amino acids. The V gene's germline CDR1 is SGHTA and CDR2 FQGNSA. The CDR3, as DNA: TGTGCCAGCAGCTTAGGCAGGGGGGCCAACGTCCTGACTTTC. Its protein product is CASSLGRGANVLTF.

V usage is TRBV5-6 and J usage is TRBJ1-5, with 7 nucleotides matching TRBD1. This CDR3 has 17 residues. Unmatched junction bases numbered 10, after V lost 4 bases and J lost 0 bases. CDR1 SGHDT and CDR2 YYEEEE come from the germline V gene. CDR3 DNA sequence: TGTGCCAGCAGCCGCACAGGGGCCTCAATTAGCAATCAGCCCCAGCATTTT. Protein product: CASSRTGASISNQPQHF.

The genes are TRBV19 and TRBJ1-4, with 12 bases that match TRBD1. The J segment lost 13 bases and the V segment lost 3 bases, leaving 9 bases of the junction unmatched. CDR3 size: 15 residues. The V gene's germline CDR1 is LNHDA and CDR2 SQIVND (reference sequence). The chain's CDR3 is CASSIGGTGGNRLFF. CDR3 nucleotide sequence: TGTGCCAGTAGTATTGGCGGGACAGGGGGCAATCGACTGTTTTTT.

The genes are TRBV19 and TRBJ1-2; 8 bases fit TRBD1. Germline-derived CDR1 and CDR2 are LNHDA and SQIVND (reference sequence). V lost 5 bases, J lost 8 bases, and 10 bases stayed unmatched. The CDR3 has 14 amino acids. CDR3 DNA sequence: TGTGCCAGTAGTCCAAACAGGGGGAAGAGCGGCTACACCTTC. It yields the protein CASSPNRGKSGYTF.

The CDR3 DNA sequence: TGTGCCAGCAGCCACAAAACTTTATATTACACTGAAGCTTTCTTT. It yields the protein CASSHKTLYYTEAFF. This rearrangement joins TRBV14 to TRBJ1-1, with no clear D. The CDR3 loop spans 15 amino acids. The germline V gene encodes CDR1 SGHDN and CDR2 FVKESK. V was cut by 3 bases and J by 3 bases, with 14 bases left in between.

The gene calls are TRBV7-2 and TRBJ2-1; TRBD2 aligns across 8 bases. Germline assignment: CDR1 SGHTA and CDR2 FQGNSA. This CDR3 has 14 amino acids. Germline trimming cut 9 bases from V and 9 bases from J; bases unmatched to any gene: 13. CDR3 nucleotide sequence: TGTGCCAGTCCCTTATCCGGGGGGGCTGGTGAGCAGTTCTTC. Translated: CASPLSGGAGEQFF.

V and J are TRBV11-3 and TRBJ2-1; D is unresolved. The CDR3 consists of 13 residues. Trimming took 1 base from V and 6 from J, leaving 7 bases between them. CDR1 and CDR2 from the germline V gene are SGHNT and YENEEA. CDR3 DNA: TGTGCCAGCAGCTTAGTGCACGGCAATGAGCAGTTCTTC. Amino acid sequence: CASSLVHGNEQFF. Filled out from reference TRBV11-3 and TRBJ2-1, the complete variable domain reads EAGVVQSPRYKIIEKKQPVAFWCNPISGHNTLYWYLQNLGQGPELLIRYENEEAVDDSQLPKDRFSAERLKGVDSTLKIQPAELGDSAVYLCASSLVHGNEQFFGPGTRLTVL.

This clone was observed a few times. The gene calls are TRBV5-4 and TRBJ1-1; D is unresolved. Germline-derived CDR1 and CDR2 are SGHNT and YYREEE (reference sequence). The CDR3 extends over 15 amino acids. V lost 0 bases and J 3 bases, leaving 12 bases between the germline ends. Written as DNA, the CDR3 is TGTGCCAGCAGCTTGGCCGGAGGGTTGCACACTGAAGCTTTCTTT. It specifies CASSLAGGLHTEAFF.

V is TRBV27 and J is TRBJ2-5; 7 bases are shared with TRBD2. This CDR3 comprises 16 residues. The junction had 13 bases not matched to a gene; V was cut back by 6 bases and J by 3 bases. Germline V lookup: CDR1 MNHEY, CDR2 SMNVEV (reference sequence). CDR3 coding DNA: TGTGCCAGCAGCTCCCGGTGGGGGGGGTTAGAAGAGACCCAGTACTTC. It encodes CASSSRWGGLEETQYF.

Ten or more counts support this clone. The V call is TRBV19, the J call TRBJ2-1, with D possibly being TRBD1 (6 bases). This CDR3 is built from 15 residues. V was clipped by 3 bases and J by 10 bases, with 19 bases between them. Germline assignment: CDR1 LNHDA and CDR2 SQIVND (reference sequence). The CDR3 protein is CASSISTGSRSEQFF. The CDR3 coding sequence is TGTGCCAGTAGTATTTCCACAGGGTCCCGATCAGAGCAGTTCTTC.

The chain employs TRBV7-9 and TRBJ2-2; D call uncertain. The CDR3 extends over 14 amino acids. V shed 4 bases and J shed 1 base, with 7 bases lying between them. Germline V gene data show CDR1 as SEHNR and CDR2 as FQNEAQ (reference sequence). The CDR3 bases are TGTGCCAGCAGCTCGCAGGTGAACACCGGGGAGCTGTTTTTT. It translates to CASSSQVNTGELFF.

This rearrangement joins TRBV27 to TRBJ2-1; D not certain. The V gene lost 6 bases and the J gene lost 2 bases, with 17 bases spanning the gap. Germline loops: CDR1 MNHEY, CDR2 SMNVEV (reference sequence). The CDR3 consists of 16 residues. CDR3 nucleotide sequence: TGTGCCAGCAGCCCCCTTAAAGCTCTCCCCTACAATGAGCAGTTCTTC. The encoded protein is CASSPLKALPYNEQFF.

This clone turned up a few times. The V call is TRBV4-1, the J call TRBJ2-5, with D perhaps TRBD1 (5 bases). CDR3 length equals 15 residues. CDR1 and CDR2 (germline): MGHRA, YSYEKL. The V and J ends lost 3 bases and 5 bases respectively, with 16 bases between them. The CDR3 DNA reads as TGCGCCAGCAGCCATCCGACAGCATATGGCGAGACCCAGTACTTC. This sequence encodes CASSHPTAYGETQYF.

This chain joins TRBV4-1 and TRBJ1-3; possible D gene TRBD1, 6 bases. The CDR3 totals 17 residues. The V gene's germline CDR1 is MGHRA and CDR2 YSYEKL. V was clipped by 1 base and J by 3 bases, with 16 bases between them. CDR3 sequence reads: CASSQGSSGTRGNTIYF. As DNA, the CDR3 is TGCGCCAGCAGCCAAGGGAGTTCCGGGACACGTGGAAACACCATATATTTT.

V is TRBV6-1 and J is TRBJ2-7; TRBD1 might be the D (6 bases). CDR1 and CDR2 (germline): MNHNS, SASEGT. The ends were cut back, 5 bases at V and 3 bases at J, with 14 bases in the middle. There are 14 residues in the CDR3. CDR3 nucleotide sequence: TGTGCCAGCAGTTTATGGACAGAAAGCTACGAGCAGTACTTC. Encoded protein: CASSLWTESYEQYF.

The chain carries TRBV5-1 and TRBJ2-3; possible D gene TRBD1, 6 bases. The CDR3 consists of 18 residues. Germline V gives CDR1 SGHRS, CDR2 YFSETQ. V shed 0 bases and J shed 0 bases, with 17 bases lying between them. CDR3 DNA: TGCGCCAGCAGCTTGGCCACTCGTGGACAGCGAAGCACAGATACGCAGTATTTT. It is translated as CASSLATRGQRSTDTQYF. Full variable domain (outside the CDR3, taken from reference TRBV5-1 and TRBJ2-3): KAGVTQTPRYLIKTRGQQVTLSCSPISGHRSVSWYQQTPGQGLQFLFEYFSETQRNKGNFPGRFSGRQFSNSRSEMNVSTLELGDSALYLCASSLATRGQRSTDTQYFGPGTRLTVL.

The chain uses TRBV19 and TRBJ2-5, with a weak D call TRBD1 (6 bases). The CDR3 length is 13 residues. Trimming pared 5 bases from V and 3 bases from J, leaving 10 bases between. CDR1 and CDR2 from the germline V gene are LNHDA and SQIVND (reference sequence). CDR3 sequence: CASSVTGKETQYF. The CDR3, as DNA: TGTGCCAGTAGTGTAACAGGGAAAGAGACCCAGTACTTC.

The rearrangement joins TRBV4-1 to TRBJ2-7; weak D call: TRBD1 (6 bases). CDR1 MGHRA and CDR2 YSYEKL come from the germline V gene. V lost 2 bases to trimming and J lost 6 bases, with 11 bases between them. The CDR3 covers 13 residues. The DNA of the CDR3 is TGCGCCAGCAGCCAACCAGGGGATCTCGAGCAGTACTTC. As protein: CASSQPGDLEQYF.

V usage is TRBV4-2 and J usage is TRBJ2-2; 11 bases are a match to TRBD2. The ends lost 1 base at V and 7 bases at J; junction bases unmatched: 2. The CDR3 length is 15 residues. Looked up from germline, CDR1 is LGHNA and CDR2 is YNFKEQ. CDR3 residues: CASSQAGLAGGELFF. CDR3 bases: TGTGCCAGCAGCCAAGCCGGACTAGCGGGCGGGGAGCTGTTTTTT.

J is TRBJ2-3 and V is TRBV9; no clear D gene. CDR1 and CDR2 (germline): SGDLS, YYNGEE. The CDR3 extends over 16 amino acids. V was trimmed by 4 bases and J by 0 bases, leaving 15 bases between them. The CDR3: CASSLGFGTSTDTQYF. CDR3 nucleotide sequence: TGTGCCAGCAGCCTCGGGTTCGGTACTAGCACAGATACGCAGTATTTT.

The CDR3 DNA reads TGCGCCAGCAGCTTGACGGTCACAGATACGCAGTATTTT. Translating gives CASSLTVTDTQYF. V gene TRBV5-1 combines with J gene TRBJ2-3; D not certain. Trimming shortened V by 1 base and J by 2 bases, and 5 bases separated the two germline ends. The CDR3 runs 13 residues. In germline, CDR1 is SGHRS, CDR2 YFSETQ.

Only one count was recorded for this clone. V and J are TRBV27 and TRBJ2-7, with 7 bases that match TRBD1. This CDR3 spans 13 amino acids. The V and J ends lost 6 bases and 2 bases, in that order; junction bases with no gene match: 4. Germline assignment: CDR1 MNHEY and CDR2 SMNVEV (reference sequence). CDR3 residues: CASRETGTYEQYF. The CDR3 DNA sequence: TGTGCCAGCAGGGAGACAGGGACCTACGAGCAGTACTTC.

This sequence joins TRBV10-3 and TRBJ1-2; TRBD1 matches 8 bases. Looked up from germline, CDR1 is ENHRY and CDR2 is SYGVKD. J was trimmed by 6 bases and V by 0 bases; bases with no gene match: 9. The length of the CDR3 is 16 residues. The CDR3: CAISESTGVFSHGYTF. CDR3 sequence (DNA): TGTGCCATCAGTGAGTCGACAGGGGTTTTTTCTCATGGCTACACCTTC.

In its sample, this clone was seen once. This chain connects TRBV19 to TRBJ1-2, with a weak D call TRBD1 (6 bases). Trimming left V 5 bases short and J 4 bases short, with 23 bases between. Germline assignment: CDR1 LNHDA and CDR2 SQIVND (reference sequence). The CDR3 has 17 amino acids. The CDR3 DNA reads TGTGCCAGTAGTCCCACCGGGACACTACGGTACGGCTATGGCTACACCTTC. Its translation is CASSPTGTLRYGYGYTF.

CDR3 nucleotide sequence: TGTGCCAGCAGCTTAGAACGGACTAGCGGGGGAGCGGGAAACATTCAGTACTTC. This gives the protein CASSLERTSGGAGNIQYF. The chain uses TRBV7-9 and TRBJ2-4, with 13 positions matching TRBD2. V lost 1 base, J lost 6 bases, and 9 bases stayed unmatched. The germline CDR1 and CDR2 sequences are SEHNR and FQNEAQ (reference sequence). This CDR3 is built from 18 residues.

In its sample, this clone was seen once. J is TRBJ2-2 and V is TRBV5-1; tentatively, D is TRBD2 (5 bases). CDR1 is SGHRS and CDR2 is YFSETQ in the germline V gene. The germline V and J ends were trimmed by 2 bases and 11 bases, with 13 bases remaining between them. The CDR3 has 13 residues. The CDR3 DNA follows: TGCGCCAGCAGCTTCGCGTACTCGGGAGAGCTGTTTTTT. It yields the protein CASSFAYSGELFF.

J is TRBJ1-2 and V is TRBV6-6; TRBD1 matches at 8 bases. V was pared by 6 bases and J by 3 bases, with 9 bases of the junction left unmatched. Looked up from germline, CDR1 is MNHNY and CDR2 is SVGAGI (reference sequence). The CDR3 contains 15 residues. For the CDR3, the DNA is TGTGCCAGCAGCCAACACAGGGGGAAAGACTATGGCTACACCTTC. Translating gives CASSQHRGKDYGYTF.